The 19 T cell receptor beta chains below were found in one sample sequenced in a study of monozygotic twins with inflammatory bowel disease. For each CDR3 protein, TCRdb gives one entry from its re-call of the 5' RACE reads, without DNA. This sample contains more than 300,000 distinct CDR3 sequences. The sequencing input was blood. These TCRs come from a human donor with ulcerative colitis or Crohn's disease, or a healthy co-twin of an affected twin (not recorded which).

The V and J genes are TRBV11-3 and TRBJ2-3; TCRdb indicates TRBD2, and absent DNA this call remains unverified. The CDR3 is 16 residues long. Germline CDR1 and CDR2: SGHNT and YENEEA. The CDR3 loop reads CASSKTRSGGADTQYF.

The V and J genes are TRBV7-8 and TRBJ2-1; TCRdb designates TRBD1, a call that cannot be tested without DNA. The CDR3 consists of 16 residues. CDR1 is SGHVS, CDR2 FQNEAQ, per germline. The CDR3 sequence: CASSLGPGHPYNEQFF.

The rearrangement uses TRBV6-5 and TRBJ2-5; TCRdb designates TRBD1, a call that cannot be tested without DNA. In germline, CDR1 is MNHEY, CDR2 SVGAGI. The CDR3 is 15 residues long. Here the CDR3 reads CASSYTPGQQETQYF.

The gene calls are TRBV7-2 and TRBJ2-3. The CDR3 sequence is 17 residues long. Germline V gene lookup returns CDR1 SGHTA and CDR2 FQGNSA. The CDR3 region is CASSLAPGLAGTDTQYF.

This chain connects TRBV7-2 to TRBJ2-7; TCRdb proposes TRBD2, but this gene call is untestable without DNA. The germline CDR1 and CDR2 sequences are SGHTA and FQGNSA. CDR3 length: 12 residues. Here the CDR3 reads CASSSLVGEQYF. Filled out from reference TRBV7-2 and TRBJ2-7, the complete variable domain reads GAGVSQSPSNKVTEKGKDVELRCDPISGHTALYWYRQSLGQGLEFLIYFQGNSAPDKSGLPSDRFSAERTGGSVSTLTIQRTQQEDSAVYLCASSSLVGEQYFGPGTRLTVT.

The chain has TRBV18 and TRBJ2-3. The V gene's germline CDR1 is KGHSH and CDR2 LQKENI. This CDR3 spans 14 amino acids. The CDR3 here is CASSPNLGTDTQYF.

This chain joins TRBV30 and TRBJ2-7; TCRdb calls TRBD2, which cannot be checked without DNA. In germline, CDR1 is GTSNPN, CDR2 SVGIG (reference sequence). The CDR3 contains 15 residues. CDR3 region: CAWSSGSGASYEQYF.

This chain uses TRBV6-1 with TRBJ1-1. Germline CDR1 MNHNS, CDR2 SASEGT. CDR3 size: 12 residues. This chain's CDR3 is CASSVTDTEAFF.

The chain combines TRBV25-1 with TRBJ2-3; the TCRdb call, TRBD2, lacks DNA for checking. The CDR3 totals 12 residues. Germline V lookup: CDR1 MGHDK, CDR2 SYGVNS. The chain's CDR3 is CASSSQGPSQYF.

J is TRBJ2-7 and V is TRBV20-1; TCRdb lists TRBD1, though no DNA is available to test this call. Germline loops: CDR1 DFQATT, CDR2 SNEGSKA (reference sequence). The length of the CDR3 is 16 residues. The CDR3 sequence is CSARPIKGQGWYEQYF.

The chain couples TRBV20-1 to TRBJ2-3; TCRdb selects TRBD1, and the lack of DNA leaves this call unchecked. The germline CDR1 and CDR2 sequences are DFQATT and SNEGSKA (reference sequence). The CDR3 sequence is 15 residues long. CDR3 sequence: CSAPPPAGPGDTQYF.

The CDR3 spells CASSRPDRVSYEQYF. The chain uses TRBV11-2 and TRBJ2-7; the D call of TRBD1 rests on TCRdb alone, since no DNA is present to check it. The germline V gene encodes CDR1 SGHAT and CDR2 FQNNGV. The CDR3 is 15 amino acids.

The chain uses TRBV20-1 and TRBJ1-2. The CDR3 is 13 amino acids. Germline V gives CDR1 DFQATT, CDR2 SNEGSKA (reference sequence). CDR3 loop: CSASLRQNYGYTF.

The CDR3 spells CSARATGVGNTIYF. J is TRBJ1-3 and V is TRBV20-1; TCRdb designates TRBD1, a call that cannot be tested without DNA. This CDR3 has 14 amino acids. The germline V gene encodes CDR1 DFQATT and CDR2 SNEGSKA (reference sequence).

V gene TRBV24-1 combines with J gene TRBJ1-2. The CDR3 loop spans 12 amino acids. Looked up from germline, CDR1 is KGHDR and CDR2 is SFDVKD. CDR3 amino acids: CATSDRTYGYTF.

J is TRBJ2-7 and V is TRBV6-2 or TRBV6-3; TCRdb's D gene call, TRBD2, goes unchecked for lack of DNA. The germline V gene encodes CDR1 MNHEY and CDR2 SVGEGT. This CDR3 region has 17 residues. The chain's CDR3 is CASSPGRGTSGSYEQYF.

The chain employs TRBV4-3 and TRBJ1-4; TCRdb picks TRBD1, but there is no DNA to check that call. The CDR3 length is 16 residues. Germline V gene sequence: CDR1 LGHNA, CDR2 YSLEER. The CDR3 sequence: CASSQETGAGHEKLFF.

The genes are TRBV11-1 and TRBJ1-5; TCRdb indicates TRBD1, and absent DNA this call remains unverified. Germline-derived CDR1 and CDR2 are SGHAT and FQDESV (reference sequence). This CDR3 has 18 amino acids. CDR3 protein: CASSLSGAWGQGNQPQHF. The full variable domain, rest sourced from reference TRBV11-1 and TRBJ1-5, is EAEVAQSPRYKITEKSQAVAFWCDPISGHATLYWYRQILGQGPELLVQFQDESVVDDSQLPKDRFSAERLKGVDSTLKIQPAELGDSAMYLCASSLSGAWGQGNQPQHFGDGTRLSIL.

The genes are TRBV7-2 and TRBJ2-7; TCRdb picks TRBD2, but there is no DNA to check that call. CDR3 length: 16 residues. Per germline, CDR1 SGHTA and CDR2 FQGNSA. CDR3 in amino acids: CASSLDRASGAYEQYF.